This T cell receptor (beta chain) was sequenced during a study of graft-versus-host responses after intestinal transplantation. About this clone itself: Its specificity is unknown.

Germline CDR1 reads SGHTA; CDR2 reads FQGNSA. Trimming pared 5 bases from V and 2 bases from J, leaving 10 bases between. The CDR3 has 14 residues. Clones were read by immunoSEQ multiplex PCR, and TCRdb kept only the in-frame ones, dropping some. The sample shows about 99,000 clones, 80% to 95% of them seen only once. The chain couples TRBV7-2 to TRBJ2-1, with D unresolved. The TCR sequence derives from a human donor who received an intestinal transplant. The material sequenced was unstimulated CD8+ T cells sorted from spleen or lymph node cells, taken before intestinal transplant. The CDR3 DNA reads TGTGCCAGCAGCGAACCACGGACCTACAATGAGCAGTTCTTC. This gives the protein CASSEPRTYNEQFF.